This TCR beta chain was profiled in a study of T cell clonotyping in hematopoietic cell transplantation. The table lists this clone with a count of one. The length of the CDR3 is 11 residues. Deletions cut 7 bases from V and 6 bases from J, with 9 bases between. Per germline, CDR1 MNHNS and CDR2 SASEGT. Data came from immunoSEQ multiplex PCR; TCRdb stores just in-frame clones and leaves some out. The sample has approximately 44,000 clones, roughly 96% seen once. Sequencing used peripheral blood mononuclear cells. The clonotype was recovered from a young man in good health. Some clones in this sample may be carry-over from other donors' samples. The V and J genes are TRBV6-1 and TRBJ1-1; D possibly corresponds to TRBD1 (5 bases). DNA for the CDR3: TGTGCCAGCAAATGGGGGGCTGAAGCTTTCTTT. Translating gives CASKWGAEAFF.